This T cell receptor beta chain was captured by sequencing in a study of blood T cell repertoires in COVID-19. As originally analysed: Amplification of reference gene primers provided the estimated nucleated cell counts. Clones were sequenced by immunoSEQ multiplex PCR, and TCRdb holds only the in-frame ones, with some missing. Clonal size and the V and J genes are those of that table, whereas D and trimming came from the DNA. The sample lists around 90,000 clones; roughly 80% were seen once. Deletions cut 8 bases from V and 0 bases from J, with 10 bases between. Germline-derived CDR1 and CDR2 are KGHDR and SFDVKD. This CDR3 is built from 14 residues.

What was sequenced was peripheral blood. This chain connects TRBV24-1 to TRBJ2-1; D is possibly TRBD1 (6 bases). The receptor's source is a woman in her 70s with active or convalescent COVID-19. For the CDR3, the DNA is TGTGCCACCATGGACAGCCGCTCCTACAATGAGCAGTTCTTC. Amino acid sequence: CATMDSRSYNEQFF.